These T cell receptor beta chains were read from a single sample in a study of shared clonotypes between healthy human individuals. TCRdb's copy holds only in-frame clones and misses some; the assay was immunoSEQ multiplex PCR. The top ten hold less than 25% of the sample, which has some 800,000 clones, approximately 92% seen once. The source material was naive CD8+ T cells sorted from blood. The origin of the receptors is a man younger than 45 in good health. The conserved cysteine and the conserved F or W are not part of the CDR3 here. The listing skips clone size in some rows; elsewhere it reads once, few, many or a size class.

J gene	clone size	V gene	CDR3 protein
TRBJ2-7	.	TRBV13	ASSPSRGGYEQY
TRBJ2-7	.	TRBV7-9	ASSPTSGQGSYEQY
TRBJ2-7	.	TRBV10-1	ASSESWTGGNEQY
TRBJ2-7	.	TRBV29-1	SARSRTYEQY
TRBJ1-4	.	TRBV15	ATSRSRIRQGTNEKLF
TRBJ2-1	.	TRBV28	ASRSGSSYNEQF
TRBJ1-5	.	TRBV27	ASRQGWPNQPQH
TRBJ2-7	.	TRBV27	ASSLASHSYEQY
TRBJ2-7	.	TRBV27	ASARGEENYEQY
TRBJ2-7	once	TRBV19	ASSAGLAVFEQY
TRBJ2-7	once	TRBV28	ASSWTGNAGEQY
TRBJ2-7	once	TRBV6-5	ASSYSGTGDEQY
TRBJ2-3	.	TRBV7-8	ASSLAQTSFHTQY
TRBJ2-5	.	TRBV4-1	ASSQDLGVAETQY
TRBJ2-7	.	TRBV7-6	ASSQHLSYEQY
TRBJ2-2	.	TRBV7-6	ASSLLAEGSNTGELF
TRBJ2-7	.	TRBV7-9	ASSLAAARNYEQY
TRBJ2-5	.	TRBV6-5	ASSYSRSAQY
TRBJ1-3	.	TRBV2	ASSEVLTSGNTIY
TRBJ2-1	once	TRBV28	ASSSRRDRVHKVSSYNEQF
TRBJ2-7	.	TRBV28	ATDRGDYEQY
TRBJ2-4	.	TRBV7-8	ASSTIRDSAKNIQY
TRBJ2-7	.	TRBV14	ASSPLGYEQY
TRBJ1-1	.	TRBV18	ASSPRTGENTEAF
TRBJ1-2	.	TRBV29-1	SVRMVNRPNYGYT
TRBJ2-7	.	TRBV6-5	ASSYSIISEQY
TRBJ2-2	.	TRBV28	ASSPPGTRGTGELF
TRBJ2-1	.	TRBV4-3	ASSQERLDNNEQF
TRBJ2-7	once	TRBV4-1	ASSQRANLAAGGEQY
TRBJ1-5	.	TRBV11-2	ASSLDNSNQPQH
TRBJ2-7	.	TRBV27	ASSLPKGEQY
TRBJ2-1	.	TRBV7-3	ASSSWAGGYNEQF
TRBJ2-5	once	TRBV11-2	ASSLGGAPLLQETQY
TRBJ2-1	.	TRBV7-9	ASSLVGGWLAGNNEQF
TRBJ2-1	.	TRBV7-2	ASSLGDIINEQF
TRBJ2-3	.	TRBV18	ASSPSVGLADLNTQY
TRBJ2-1	.	TRBV27	ASSLTPAQTGGEF
TRBJ2-7	.	TRBV4-1	ASSQVGAYEQY
TRBJ1-1	.	TRBV4-1	ASSQVSGTEAF
TRBJ1-1	.	TRBV6-6	ASSSLTGATEAF
TRBJ1-3	.	TRBV27	ASSPLFTGMRGNTIY
TRBJ2-7	.	TRBV4-1	ASSQVAAVNYEQY
TRBJ2-5	.	TRBV10-2	ASSERDIQETQY
TRBJ2-7	.	TRBV29-1	SVGGRQGPSYEQY
TRBJ2-7	.	TRBV27	ASSSWEGSYEQY
TRBJ2-7	.	TRBV4-3	ASSQGKAMGYEQY
TRBJ2-7	.	TRBV29-1	SVEGLRDSYEQY
TRBJ2-5	.	TRBV10-1	ASSDTTSGIETQY
TRBJ2-2	once	TRBV4-3	ASSHLGLAGEGGDTGELF
TRBJ1-1	.	TRBV5-6	ASSMYQGTEAF
TRBJ2-2	.	TRBV7-9	ASQGLSGELF
TRBJ2-3	.	TRBV28	ASSLLDGGASTDTQY
TRBJ2-3	.	TRBV2	ASRDTADTQY